This passage covers 16 T cell receptor beta chains from one sample sequenced in a study of cytomegalovirus exposure and HLA in healthy donors. Primers included in the PCR were 60 Vbeta and 13 Jbeta primers. The data were produced by immunoSEQ multiplex PCR, yet TCRdb's version contains in-frame clones alone and is incomplete. Counted here are about 200,000 clones, about 78% occurring once; the ten biggest clones make up roughly 3%. Sequenced material: PBMCs. The receptor source for this set is a woman in her twenties or thirties in good health and CMV-seronegative.

The chain has TRBV5-5 and TRBJ2-7; 8 bases align to TRBD2. J gave up 0 bases and V 0 bases, and 2 bases lay outside the gene matches. The CDR3 is made up of 15 amino acids. CDR1 is SGHKS, CDR2 YYEKEE, per germline (reference sequence). The CDR3, as DNA: TGTGCCAGCAGCTTGGCGGGGGGGTACTCCTACGAGCAGTACTTC. It yields the protein CASSLAGGYSYEQYF. The full variable domain, with the rest looked up from reference TRBV5-5 and TRBJ2-7, is DAGVTQSPTHLIKTRGQQVTLRCSPISGHKSVSWYQQVLGQGPQFIFQYYEKEERGRGNFPDRFSARQFPNYSSELNVNALLLGDSALYLCASSLAGGYSYEQYFGPGTRLTVT.

CDR3 in amino acids: CASSFGGGANVLTF. DNA for the CDR3: TGTGCCAGCAGCTTTGGAGGTGGGGCCAACGTCCTGACTTTC. V and J are TRBV7-9 and TRBJ2-6; perhaps TRBD2 as D (5 bases). CDR3 size: 14 residues. The V gene lost 3 bases and the J gene lost 3 bases, with 6 bases spanning the gap. Germline V CDR1 and CDR2: SEHNR, FQNEAQ (reference sequence).

This clone was picked up a small number of times. The same CDR3 also results from other DNA sequences found in this sample. This chain connects TRBV9 to TRBJ1-1; D may be TRBD1 (5 bases). The CDR3 covers 13 residues. V was trimmed by 5 bases and J by 10 bases, leaving 18 bases between them. Germline CDR1 and CDR2: SGDLS and YYNGEE. CDR3 nucleotides: TGTGCCAGCAGTCCTGACCCCCTGGGGCGAGCTTTCTTT. Encoded protein: CASSPDPLGRAFF.

The chain links TRBV19 to TRBJ1-2; possible D gene TRBD1, 5 bases. CDR3 length: 13 amino acids. V lost 5 bases and J 4 bases, leaving 11 bases between the germline ends. Germline V gene lookup returns CDR1 LNHDA and CDR2 SQIVND (reference sequence). CDR3 DNA sequence: TGTGCCAGTAGTTCCGGGGGAGGCTATGGCTACACCTTC. Its protein product is CASSSGGGYGYTF.

The chain recombines TRBV5-5 with TRBJ1-1; D ambiguous. The V end lost 0 bases, the J end lost 1 base, and 7 bases lay between the germline ends. The CDR3 length is 14 residues. From germline, CDR1 is SGHKS and CDR2 YYEKEE (reference sequence). CDR3 in amino acids: CASSLVRGNTEAFF. In DNA, the CDR3 is TGTGCCAGCAGCTTGGTCCGGGGGAACACTGAAGCTTTCTTT.

This chain uses TRBV27 with TRBJ1-5, with D maybe TRBD1 (5 bases). Trimming removed 4 bases from V and 3 bases from J, with 10 bases in between. The CDR3 runs 14 residues. CDR1 MNHEY and CDR2 SMNVEV come from the germline V gene (reference sequence). In nucleotides, the CDR3 is TGTGCCAGCAGTTCCACAGGAAACAATCAGCCCCAGCATTTT. This codes for CASSSTGNNQPQHF.

For the CDR3, the DNA is TGTGCCAGCAGCCAAAAATCAGGGGGCTCCACCATATATTTT. Protein: CASSQKSGGSTIYF. V usage is TRBV4-2 and J usage is TRBJ1-3, with 8 bases lining up with TRBD1. CDR3 size: 14 residues. Per the germline V gene, CDR1 is LGHNA and CDR2 is YNFKEQ. The V gene end was trimmed by 2 bases and the J gene end by 9 bases; junction bases not matched to a gene: 6.

In its sample, this clone was seen once. The chain employs TRBV13 and TRBJ2-1; D unresolved. The CDR3 totals 12 residues. V was shortened by 3 bases and J by 8 bases, with 8 bases between the two germline ends. CDR1 is PRHDT, CDR2 FYEKMQ, per germline (reference sequence). CDR3 nucleotide sequence: TGTGCCAGCAGCTTCATCAGCGATGAGCAGTTCTTC. It encodes CASSFISDEQFF.

This clone came up once. The genes are TRBV6-5 and TRBJ2-5, with D perhaps TRBD2 (5 bases). The V and J ends lost 5 bases and 4 bases respectively, with 14 bases between them. Germline values: CDR1 MNHEY, CDR2 SVGAGI. There are 14 residues in the CDR3. The chain's CDR3 is CASSRNDGGETQYF. CDR3 nucleotide sequence: TGTGCCAGCAGTCGAAACGACGGAGGAGAGACCCAGTACTTC.

About this clone itself: Additional DNA sequences in this sample encode the identical CDR3. The chain uses TRBV5-1 and TRBJ2-5; 9 bases are a match to TRBD2. V shed 0 bases and J 5 bases; nucleotides not matched to a gene: 5. The CDR3 spans 15 residues. Germline V gene lookup returns CDR1 SGHRS and CDR2 YFSETQ. Written as DNA, the CDR3 is TGCGCCAGCAGCTTGGCGGGACTAGCAGGGGAGACCCAGTACTTC. This encodes CASSLAGLAGETQYF.

The chain employs TRBV7-9 and TRBJ2-7, with 8 bases lining up with TRBD1. The CDR3 has 15 residues. Trimming at V came to 1 base and at J to 3 bases, leaving 5 bases not matched to a gene. CDR1 is SEHNR, CDR2 FQNEAQ, per germline (reference sequence). CDR3 sequence: CASSLVGTGFYEQYF. In DNA, the CDR3 is TGTGCCAGCAGCTTAGTCGGGACAGGCTTCTACGAGCAGTACTTC.

The chain employs TRBV27 and TRBJ1-5; 7 nucleotides align to TRBD1. With 2 bases clipped from V and 0 bases from J, the junction kept 13 bases outside the gene matches. The CDR3 length is 19 residues. The germline V gene encodes CDR1 MNHEY and CDR2 SMNVEV (reference sequence). The CDR3 DNA reads TGTGCCAGCAGTTTAAGGGGTTACAGGGGACCCGATAGCAATCAGCCCCAGCATTTT. This translates into CASSLRGYRGPDSNQPQHF.

As to this clone: One end of the junction varies from germline; a read error may be responsible. V gene TRBV28 combines with J gene TRBJ1-2; 7 bases align to TRBD1. In germline, CDR1 is MDHEN, CDR2 SYDVKM. The CDR3 is made up of 12 amino acids. In nucleotides, the CDR3 is TGTGCCAGCAGTCCCCACATAGGGGGCTACGCCTTC. It specifies CASSPHIGGYAF.

This clone was recorded a few times. This chain joins TRBV7-2 and TRBJ2-7; D not certain. CDR1 is SGHTA and CDR2 is FQGNSA in the germline V gene. The CDR3 runs 13 residues. V was trimmed by 5 bases and J by 3 bases, leaving 11 bases between them. The CDR3 here is CASSPEYLYEQYF. Written as DNA, the CDR3 is TGTGCCAGCAGCCCGGAGTACCTCTACGAGCAGTACTTC.

This clone was seen a handful of times. This clone may be a read error of a much larger clone one base away. Other DNA sequences within the sample encode an identical CDR3. The V call is TRBV6-6, the J call TRBJ2-1, with D uncertain. CDR3 size: 11 residues. Trimming removed 2 bases at V and 9 bases at J, with 5 bases between. The germline CDR1 and CDR2 sequences are MNHNY and SVGAGI (reference sequence). The CDR3 is CASSYGGEQFF. DNA for the CDR3: TGTGCCAGCAGTTACGGCGGTGAGCAGTTCTTC.

The chain joins TRBV5-1 to TRBJ1-1; possible D gene TRBD1, 6 bases. V was pared by 5 bases and J by 5 bases, with 16 bases between. The germline gives CDR1 SGHRS, CDR2 YFSETQ. The CDR3 is 14 residues long. The CDR3 region is CASRLGGEETEAFF. As DNA, the CDR3 is TGCGCCAGCAGGTTAGGGGGGGAGGAGACTGAAGCTTTCTTT.